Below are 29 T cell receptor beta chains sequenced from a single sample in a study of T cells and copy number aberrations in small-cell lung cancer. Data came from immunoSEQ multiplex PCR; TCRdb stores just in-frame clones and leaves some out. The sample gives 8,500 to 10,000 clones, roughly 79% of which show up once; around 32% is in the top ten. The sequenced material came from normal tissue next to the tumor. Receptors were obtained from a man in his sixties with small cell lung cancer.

Here the CDR3 DNA reads TGTGCCAGCAGTAAATCAGGCAGCCGGTACGAGCAGTACTTC. It is translated as CASSKSGSRYEQYF. The chain carries TRBV27 and TRBJ2-7; D call uncertain. The V gene's germline CDR1 is MNHEY and CDR2 SMNVEV (reference sequence). The CDR3 contains 14 residues. Trimming left V 5 bases short and J 4 bases short, with 15 bases between.

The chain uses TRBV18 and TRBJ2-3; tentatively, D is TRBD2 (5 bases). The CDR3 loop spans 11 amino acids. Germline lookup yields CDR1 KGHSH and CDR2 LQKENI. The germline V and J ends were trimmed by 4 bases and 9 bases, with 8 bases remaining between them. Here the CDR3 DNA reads TGTGCCAGCTCACAGGAGGTAACGCAGTATTTT. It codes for CASSQEVTQYF.

The chain's CDR3 is CASRPTRDPYEQYF. The CDR3 region has the DNA TGTGCCAGCAGGCCGACCCGGGACCCCTACGAGCAGTACTTC. This chain connects TRBV28 to TRBJ2-7, with D possibly called TRBD1 or TRBD2 (5 bases each). Germline V CDR1 and CDR2: MDHEN, SYDVKM. The CDR3 spans 14 residues. The ends were cut back, 6 bases at V and 2 bases at J, with 14 bases in the middle.

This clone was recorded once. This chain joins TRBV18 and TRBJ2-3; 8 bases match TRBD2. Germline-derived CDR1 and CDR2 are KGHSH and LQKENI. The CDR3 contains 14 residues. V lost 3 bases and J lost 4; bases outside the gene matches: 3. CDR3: CASSPPGLADTQYF. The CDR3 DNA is TGTGCCAGCTCACCGCCGGGACTAGCAGATACGCAGTATTTT.

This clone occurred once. CDR3 DNA sequence: TGTGCTAGTGGTTTGGGGACTAGTGCTTCCAATGAGCAGTTCTTC. It codes for CASGLGTSASNEQFF. The V and J genes are TRBV12-5 and TRBJ2-1, with 7 bases identical to TRBD2. V shed 1 base, J shed 6 bases, and the junction held 6 bases outside the gene matches. This CDR3 region has 15 residues. The germline CDR1 and CDR2 sequences are LGHNT and FRNRAP.

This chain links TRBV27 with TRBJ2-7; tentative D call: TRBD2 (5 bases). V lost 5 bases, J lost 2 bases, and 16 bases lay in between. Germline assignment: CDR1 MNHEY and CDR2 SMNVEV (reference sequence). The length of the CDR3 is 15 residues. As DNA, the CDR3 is TGTGCCAGCAGTCGCGCCGCGGGCCCTACCTACGAGCAGTACTTC. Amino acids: CASSRAAGPTYEQYF.

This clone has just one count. DNA of the CDR3: TGTGCCAGCAGCCAGACAGGGGATGCCGGGGAGCTGTTTTTT. It specifies CASSQTGDAGELFF. V is TRBV6-5 and J is TRBJ2-2; 8 bases fit TRBD1. This CDR3 is built from 14 residues. V lost 6 bases and J lost 6; bases outside the gene matches: 6. The germline V gene encodes CDR1 MNHEY and CDR2 SVGAGI.

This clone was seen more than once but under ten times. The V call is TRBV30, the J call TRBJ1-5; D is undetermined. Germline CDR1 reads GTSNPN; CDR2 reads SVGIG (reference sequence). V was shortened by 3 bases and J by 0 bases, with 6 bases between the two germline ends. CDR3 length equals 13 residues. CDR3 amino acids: CAWSQTSNQPQHF. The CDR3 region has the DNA TGTGCCTGGAGCCAAACTAGCAATCAGCCCCAGCATTTT.

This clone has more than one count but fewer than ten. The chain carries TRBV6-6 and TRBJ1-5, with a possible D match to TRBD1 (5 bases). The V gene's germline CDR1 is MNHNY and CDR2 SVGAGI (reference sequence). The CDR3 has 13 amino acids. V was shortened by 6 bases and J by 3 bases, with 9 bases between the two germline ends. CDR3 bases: TGTGCCAGCAGCCCGACAGTCAATCAGCCCCAGCATTTT. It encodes CASSPTVNQPQHF.

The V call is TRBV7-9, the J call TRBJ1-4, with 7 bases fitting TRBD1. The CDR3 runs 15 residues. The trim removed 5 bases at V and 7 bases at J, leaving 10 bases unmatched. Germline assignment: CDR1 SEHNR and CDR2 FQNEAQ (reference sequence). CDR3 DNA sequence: TGTGCCAGCAGCGTGACAGGGCTCGACGGTGAAAAACTGTTTTTT. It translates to CASSVTGLDGEKLFF.

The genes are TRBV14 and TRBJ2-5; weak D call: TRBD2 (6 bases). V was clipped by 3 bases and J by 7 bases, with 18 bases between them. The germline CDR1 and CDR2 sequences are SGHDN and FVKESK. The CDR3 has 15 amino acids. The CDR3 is CASSQANGWRGTQYF. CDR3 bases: TGTGCCAGCAGCCAGGCAAACGGGTGGCGGGGGACCCAGTACTTC. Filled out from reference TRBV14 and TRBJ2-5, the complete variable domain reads EAGVTQFPSHSVIEKGQTVTLRCDPISGHDNLYWYRRVMGKEIKFLLHFVKESKQDESGMPNNRFLAERTGGTYSTLKVQPAELEDSGVYFCASSQANGWRGTQYFGPGTRLLVL.

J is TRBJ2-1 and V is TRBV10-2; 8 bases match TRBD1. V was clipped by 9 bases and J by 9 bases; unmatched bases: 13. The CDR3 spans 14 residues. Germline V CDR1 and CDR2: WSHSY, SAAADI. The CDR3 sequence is CARAPDRESSEQFF. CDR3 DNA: TGCGCCAGAGCCCCGGACAGGGAAAGCAGTGAGCAGTTCTTC.

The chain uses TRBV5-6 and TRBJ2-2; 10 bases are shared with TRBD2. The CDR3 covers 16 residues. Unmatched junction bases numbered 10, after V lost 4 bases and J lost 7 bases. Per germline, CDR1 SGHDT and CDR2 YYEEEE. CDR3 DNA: TGTGCCAGCAGCCTGAAAATGGGACTAGCGAGCGGGGAGCTGTTTTTT. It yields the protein CASSLKMGLASGELFF.

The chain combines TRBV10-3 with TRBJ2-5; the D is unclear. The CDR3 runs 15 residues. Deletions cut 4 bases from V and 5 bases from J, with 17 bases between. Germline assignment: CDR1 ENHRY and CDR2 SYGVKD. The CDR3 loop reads CAISGSLTVHETQYF. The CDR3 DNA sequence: TGTGCCATCAGTGGGTCTTTGACGGTCCATGAGACCCAGTACTTC.

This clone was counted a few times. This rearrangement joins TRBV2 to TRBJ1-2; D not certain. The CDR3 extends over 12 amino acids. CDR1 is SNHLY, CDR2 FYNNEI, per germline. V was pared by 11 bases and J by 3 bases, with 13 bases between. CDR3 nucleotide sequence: TGTGCCGACCGCCCCGGAGACTATGGCTACACCTTC. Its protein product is CADRPGDYGYTF.

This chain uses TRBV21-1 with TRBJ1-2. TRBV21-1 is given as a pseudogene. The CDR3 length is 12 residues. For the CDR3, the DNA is TGTGCCAGCAGCAAACGAGGAGGTGGCTACACCTTC. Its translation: CASSKRGGGYTF.

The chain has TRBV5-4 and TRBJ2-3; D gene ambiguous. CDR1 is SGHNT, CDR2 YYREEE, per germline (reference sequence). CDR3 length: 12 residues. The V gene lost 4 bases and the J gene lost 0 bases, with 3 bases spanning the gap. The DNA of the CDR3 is TGTGCCAGCAGCCTAAGCACAGATACGCAGTATTTT. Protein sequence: CASSLSTDTQYF.

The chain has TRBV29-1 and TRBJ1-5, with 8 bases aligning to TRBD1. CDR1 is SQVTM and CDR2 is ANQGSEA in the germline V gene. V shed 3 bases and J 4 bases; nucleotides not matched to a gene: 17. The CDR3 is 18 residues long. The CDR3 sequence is CSVDGPKPRDRKNQPQHF. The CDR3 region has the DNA TGCAGCGTTGACGGTCCCAAGCCCCGGGACAGGAAAAATCAGCCCCAGCATTTT.

CDR3 loop: CASSAPGLSDEQFF. For the CDR3, the DNA is TGTGCCAGCAGCGCCCCGGGACTCTCGGATGAGCAGTTCTTC. The V call is TRBV5-8, the J call TRBJ2-1; a weak D match, TRBD2 (6 bases). Germline values: CDR1 SGHTS, CDR2 YDEGEE. V gave up 4 bases and J gave up 8 bases, with 16 bases separating them. CDR3 size: 14 residues.

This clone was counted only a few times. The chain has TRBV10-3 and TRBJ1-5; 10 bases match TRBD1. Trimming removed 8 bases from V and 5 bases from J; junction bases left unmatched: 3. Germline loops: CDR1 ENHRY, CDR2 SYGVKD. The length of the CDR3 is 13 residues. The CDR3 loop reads CAIGTGVYQPQHF. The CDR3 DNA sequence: TGTGCCATCGGGACAGGGGTATATCAGCCCCAGCATTTT.

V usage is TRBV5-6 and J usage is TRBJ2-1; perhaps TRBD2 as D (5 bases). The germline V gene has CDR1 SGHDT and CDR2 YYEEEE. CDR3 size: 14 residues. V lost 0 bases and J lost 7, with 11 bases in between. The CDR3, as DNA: TGTGCCAGCAGCTTGGATTGGCCGGGGAATGAGCAGTTCTTC. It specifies CASSLDWPGNEQFF.

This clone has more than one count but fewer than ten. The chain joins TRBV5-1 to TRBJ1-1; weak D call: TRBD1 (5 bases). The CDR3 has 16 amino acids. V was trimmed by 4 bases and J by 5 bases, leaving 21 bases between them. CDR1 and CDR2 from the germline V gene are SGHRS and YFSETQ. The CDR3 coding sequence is TGCGCCAGCAGCGCTGGGGGGGGAACTGGAGGGACTGAAGCTTTCTTT. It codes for CASSAGGGTGGTEAFF.

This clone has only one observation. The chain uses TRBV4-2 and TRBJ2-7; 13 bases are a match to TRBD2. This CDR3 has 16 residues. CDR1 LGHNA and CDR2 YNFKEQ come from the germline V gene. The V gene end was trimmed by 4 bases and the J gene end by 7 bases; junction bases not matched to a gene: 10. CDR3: CASSRDELAGGHEQYF. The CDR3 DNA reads TGTGCCAGCAGCCGAGACGAACTAGCGGGAGGGCATGAGCAGTACTTC.

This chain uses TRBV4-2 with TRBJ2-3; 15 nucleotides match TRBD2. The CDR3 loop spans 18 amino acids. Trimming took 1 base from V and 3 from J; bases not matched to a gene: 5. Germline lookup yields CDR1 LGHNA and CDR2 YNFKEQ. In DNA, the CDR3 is TGTGCCAGCAGCCAAGGGCGGACTAGCGGGAGGGTTACAGATACGCAGTATTTT. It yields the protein CASSQGRTSGRVTDTQYF.

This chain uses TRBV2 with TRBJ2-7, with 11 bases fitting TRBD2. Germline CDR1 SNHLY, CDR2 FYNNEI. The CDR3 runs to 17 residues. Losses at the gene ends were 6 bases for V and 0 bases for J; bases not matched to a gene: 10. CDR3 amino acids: CASRKLAGALSSYEQYF. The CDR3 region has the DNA TGTGCCAGCAGAAAACTAGCGGGAGCCCTAAGCTCCTACGAGCAGTACTTC.

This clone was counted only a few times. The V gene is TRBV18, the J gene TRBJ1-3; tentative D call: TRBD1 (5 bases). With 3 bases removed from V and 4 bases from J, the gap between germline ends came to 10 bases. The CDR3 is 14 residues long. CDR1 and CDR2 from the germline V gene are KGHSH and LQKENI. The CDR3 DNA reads TGTGCCAGCTCACCCGTACAGGTGGGAAACACCATATATTTT. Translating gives CASSPVQVGNTIYF.

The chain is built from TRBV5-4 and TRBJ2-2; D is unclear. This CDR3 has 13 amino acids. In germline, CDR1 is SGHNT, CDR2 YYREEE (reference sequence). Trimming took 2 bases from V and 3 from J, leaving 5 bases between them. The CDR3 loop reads CASSLDYTGELFF. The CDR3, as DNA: TGTGCCAGCAGCTTAGATTACACCGGGGAGCTGTTTTTT. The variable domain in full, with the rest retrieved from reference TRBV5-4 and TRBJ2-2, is ETGVTQSPTHLIKTRGQQVTLRCSSQSGHNTVSWYQQALGQGPQFIFQYYREEENGRGNFPPRFSGLQFPNYSSELNVNALELDDSALYLCASSLDYTGELFFGEGSRLTVL.

CDR3 nucleotides: TGCGCCAGCAGCTTTAGGGTCAACTACGAGCAGTACTTC. Its translation: CASSFRVNYEQYF. This chain connects TRBV5-1 to TRBJ2-7; no definite D call. V dropped 2 bases and J dropped 3 bases, with 9 bases sitting between them. The CDR3 totals 13 residues. Germline V gene data show CDR1 as SGHRS and CDR2 as YFSETQ.

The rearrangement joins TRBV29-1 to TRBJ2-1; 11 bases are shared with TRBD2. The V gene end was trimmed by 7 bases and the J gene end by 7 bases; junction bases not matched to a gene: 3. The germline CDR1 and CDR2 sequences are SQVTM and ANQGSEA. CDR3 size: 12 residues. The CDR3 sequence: CSALAGVNEQFF. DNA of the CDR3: TGCAGCGCACTAGCGGGAGTAAATGAGCAGTTCTTC.